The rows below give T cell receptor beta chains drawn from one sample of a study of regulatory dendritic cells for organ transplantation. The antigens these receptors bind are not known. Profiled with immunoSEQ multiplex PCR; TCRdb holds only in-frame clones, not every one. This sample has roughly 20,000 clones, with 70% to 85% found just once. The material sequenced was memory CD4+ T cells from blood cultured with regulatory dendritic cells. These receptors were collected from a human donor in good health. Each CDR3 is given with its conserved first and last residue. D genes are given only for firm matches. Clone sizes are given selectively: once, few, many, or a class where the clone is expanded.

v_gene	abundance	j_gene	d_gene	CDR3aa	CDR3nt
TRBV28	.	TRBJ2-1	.	CASKVADNEQFF	TGTGCCAGCAAGGTAGCGGACAATGAGCAGTTCTTC
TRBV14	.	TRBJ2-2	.	CASSQGRYTGELFF	TGTGCCAGCAGCCAGGGACGGTACACCGGGGAGCTGTTTTTT
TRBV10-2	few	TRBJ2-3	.	CASSESKDTQYF	TGCGCCAGCAGTGAGTCGAAGGATACGCAGTATTTT
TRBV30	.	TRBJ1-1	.	CAWRVKSVIGAFF	TGTGCCTGGAGGGTAAAATCGGTAATCGGGGCTTTCTTT
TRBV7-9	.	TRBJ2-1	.	CASSLARAGFSEQFF	TGTGCCAGCAGCTTAGCCAGGGCAGGGTTTAGTGAGCAGTTCTTC
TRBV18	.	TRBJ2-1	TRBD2	CASSPPLAGGLEQFF	TGTGCCAGCTCACCACCATTAGCGGGAGGTCTTGAGCAGTTCTTC
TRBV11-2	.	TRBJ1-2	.	CASSGTGWGYTF	TGTGCCAGCAGCGGAACAGGGTGGGGCTACACCTTC
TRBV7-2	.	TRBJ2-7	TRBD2	CASSAAQSAGGISYEQYF	TGTGCCAGCAGCGCAGCTCAGTCTGCGGGAGGCATCTCCTACGAGCAGTACTTC
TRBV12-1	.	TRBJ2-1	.	CASSSSGGDNEQFF	TGTGCCAGCAGCTCTAGCGGGGGGGACAATGAGCAGTTCTTC
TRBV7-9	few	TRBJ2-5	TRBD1	CASSFGQGREETQYF	TGTGCCAGCAGCTTTGGACAGGGTCGAGAGGAGACCCAGTACTTC
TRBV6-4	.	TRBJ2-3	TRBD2	CASSDSSGGTDTQYF	TGTGCCAGCAGTGACTCTAGCGGGGGCACAGATACGCAGTATTTT
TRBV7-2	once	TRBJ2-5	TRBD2	CASSSGGSYTLTQYF	TGTGCCAGCAGCTCGGGAGGCTCCTATACGCTGACCCAGTACTTC
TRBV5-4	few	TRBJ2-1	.	CASSFDPTGHIYNEQFF	TGTGCCAGCAGCTTCGACCCGACAGGACATATTTACAATGAGCAGTTCTTC
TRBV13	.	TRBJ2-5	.	CASSLSGRGKETQYF	TGTGCCAGCAGCTTATCGGGTCGGGGGAAGGAGACCCAGTACTTC
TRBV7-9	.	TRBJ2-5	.	CASSLAGAAGETQYF	TGTGCCAGCAGCTTAGCTGGGGCGGCAGGAGAGACCCAGTACTTC
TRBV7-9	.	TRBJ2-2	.	CASSLEGRLPGELFF	TGTGCCAGCAGCTTAGAGGGCAGACTCCCCGGGGAGCTGTTTTTT
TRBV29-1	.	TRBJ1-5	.	CSVEQGMDQPQHF	TGCAGCGTTGAGCAGGGTATGGATCAGCCCCAGCATTTT
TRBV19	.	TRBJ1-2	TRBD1	CASTPGDSRYHGYTF	TGTGCCAGTACCCCCGGGGACAGTAGGTATCATGGCTACACCTTC
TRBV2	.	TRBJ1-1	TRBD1	CASRRTGEAFF	TGTGCCAGCAGACGGACAGGGGAAGCTTTCTTT
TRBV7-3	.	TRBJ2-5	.	CASSSGNRETQYF	TGTGCCAGCAGCTCCGGAAATAGGGAGACCCAGTACTTC
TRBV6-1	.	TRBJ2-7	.	CASIRWGRSYEQYF	TGTGCCAGCATCAGATGGGGCAGAAGCTACGAGCAGTACTTC
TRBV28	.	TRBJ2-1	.	CASSLPGPYNEQFF	TGTGCCAGCAGTCTCCCAGGACCCTACAATGAGCAGTTCTTC
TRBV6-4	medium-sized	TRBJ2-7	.	CANPTGSYEQYF	TGTGCCAACCCTACAGGTTCCTACGAGCAGTACTTC
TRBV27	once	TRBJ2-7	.	CASQTRGRVEQYF	TGTGCCAGTCAAACTAGGGGTCGTGTCGAGCAGTACTTC